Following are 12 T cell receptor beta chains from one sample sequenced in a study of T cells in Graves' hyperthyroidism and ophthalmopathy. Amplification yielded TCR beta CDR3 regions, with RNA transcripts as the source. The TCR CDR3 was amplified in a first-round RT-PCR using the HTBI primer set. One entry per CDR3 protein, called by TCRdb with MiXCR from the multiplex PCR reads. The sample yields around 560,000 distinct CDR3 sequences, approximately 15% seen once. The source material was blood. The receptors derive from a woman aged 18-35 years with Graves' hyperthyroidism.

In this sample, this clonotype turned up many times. CDR3 in amino acids: CASSLAIGRTYEQYF. CDR3 DNA sequence: TGTGCCAGCAGCTTAGCGATCGGCCGAACCTACGAGCAGTACTTC. This rearrangement joins TRBV7-2 to TRBJ2-7, with unresolved D. The CDR3 is made up of 15 amino acids. Trimming stripped 0 bases from V and 2 bases from J, with 11 bases between. CDR1 is SGHTA and CDR2 is FQGNSA in the germline V gene.

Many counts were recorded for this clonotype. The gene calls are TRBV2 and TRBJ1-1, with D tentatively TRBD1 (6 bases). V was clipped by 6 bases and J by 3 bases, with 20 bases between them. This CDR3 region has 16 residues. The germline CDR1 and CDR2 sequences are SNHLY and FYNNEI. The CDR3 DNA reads TGTGCCAGCAGGGCCGAGGAGGGGGAGTTTGACACTGAAGCTTTCTTT. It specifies CASRAEEGEFDTEAFF. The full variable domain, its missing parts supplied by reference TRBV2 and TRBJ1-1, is EPEVTQTPSHQVTQMGQEVILRCVPISNHLYFYWYRQILGQKVEFLVSFYNNEISEKSEIFDDQFSVERPDGSNFTLKIRSTKLEDSAMYFCASRAEEGEFDTEAFFGQGTRLTVV.

The CDR3 bases are TGTGCCAGCAGTTACTCGAATTCCGATCACATGAACACTGAAGCTTTCTTT. Its protein is CASSYSNSDHMNTEAFF. The chain has TRBV6-2 or TRBV6-3 and TRBJ1-1, with D unclear. The germline V gene encodes CDR1 MNHEY and CDR2 SVGEGT. Between the trimmed V and J ends, which lost 0 bases and 0 bases, there was a span of 14 bases. There are 17 residues in the CDR3.

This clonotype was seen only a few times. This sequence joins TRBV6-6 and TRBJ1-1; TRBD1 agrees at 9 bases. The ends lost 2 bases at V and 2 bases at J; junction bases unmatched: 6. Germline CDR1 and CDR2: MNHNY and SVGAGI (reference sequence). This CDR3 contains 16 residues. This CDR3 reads CASSYRTGGGNTEAFF. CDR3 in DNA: TGTGCCAGCAGTTACCGCACAGGGGGCGGTAACACTGAAGCTTTCTTT.

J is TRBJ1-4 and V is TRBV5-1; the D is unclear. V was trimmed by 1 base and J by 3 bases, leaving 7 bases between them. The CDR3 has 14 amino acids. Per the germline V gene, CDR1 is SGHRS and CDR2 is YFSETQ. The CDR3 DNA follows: TGCGCCAGCAGCTTGCTCTCCTCTAATGAAAAACTGTTTTTT. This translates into CASSLLSSNEKLFF. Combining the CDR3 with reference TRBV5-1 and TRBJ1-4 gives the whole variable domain KAGVTQTPRYLIKTRGQQVTLSCSPISGHRSVSWYQQTPGQGLQFLFEYFSETQRNKGNFPGRFSGRQFSNSRSEMNVSTLELGDSALYLCASSLLSSNEKLFFGSGTQLSVL.

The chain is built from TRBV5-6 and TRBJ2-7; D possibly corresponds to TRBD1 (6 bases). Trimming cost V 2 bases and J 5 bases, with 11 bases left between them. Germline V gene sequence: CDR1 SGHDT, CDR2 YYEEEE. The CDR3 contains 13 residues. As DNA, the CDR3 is TGTGCCAGCAGCTTCACAGGGACGAACGAGCAGTACTTC. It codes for CASSFTGTNEQYF.

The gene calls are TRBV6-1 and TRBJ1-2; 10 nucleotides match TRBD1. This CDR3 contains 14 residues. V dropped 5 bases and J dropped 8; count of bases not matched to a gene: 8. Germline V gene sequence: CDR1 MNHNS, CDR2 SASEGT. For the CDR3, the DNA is TGTGCCAGCAGTCGCCGGGACAGGGGAACAGGCTACACCTTC. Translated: CASSRRDRGTGYTF.

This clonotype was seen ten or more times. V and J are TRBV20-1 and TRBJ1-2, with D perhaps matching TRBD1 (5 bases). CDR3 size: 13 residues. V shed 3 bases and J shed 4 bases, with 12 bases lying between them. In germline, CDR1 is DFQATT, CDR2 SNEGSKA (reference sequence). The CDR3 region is CSARPRETYGYTF. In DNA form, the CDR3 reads TGCAGTGCTAGGCCCAGGGAGACCTATGGCTACACCTTC.

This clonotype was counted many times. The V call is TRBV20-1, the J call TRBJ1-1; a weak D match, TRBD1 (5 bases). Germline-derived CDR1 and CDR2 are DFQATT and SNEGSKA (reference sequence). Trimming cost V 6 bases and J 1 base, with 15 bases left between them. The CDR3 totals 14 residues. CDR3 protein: CSAWGPTENTEAFF. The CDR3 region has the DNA TGCAGTGCATGGGGCCCTACAGAGAACACTGAAGCTTTCTTT.

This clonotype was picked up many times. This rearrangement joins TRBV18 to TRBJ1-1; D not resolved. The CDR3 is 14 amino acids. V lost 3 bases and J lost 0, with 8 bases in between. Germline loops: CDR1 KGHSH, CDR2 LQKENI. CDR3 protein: CASSPGEMNTEAFF. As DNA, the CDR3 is TGTGCCAGCTCACCTGGAGAGATGAACACTGAAGCTTTCTTT. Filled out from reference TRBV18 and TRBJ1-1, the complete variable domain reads NAGVMQNPRHLVRRRGQEARLRCSPMKGHSHVYWYRQLPEEGLKFMVYLQKENIIDESGMPKERFSAEFPKEGPSILRIQQVVRGDSAAYFCASSPGEMNTEAFFGQGTRLTVV.

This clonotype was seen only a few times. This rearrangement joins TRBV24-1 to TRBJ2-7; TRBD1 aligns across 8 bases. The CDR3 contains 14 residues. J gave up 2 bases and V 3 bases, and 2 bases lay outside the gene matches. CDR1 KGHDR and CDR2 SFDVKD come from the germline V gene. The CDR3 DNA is TGTGCCACCAGTGATGGACAGGGTACCTACGAGCAGTACTTC. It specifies CATSDGQGTYEQYF.

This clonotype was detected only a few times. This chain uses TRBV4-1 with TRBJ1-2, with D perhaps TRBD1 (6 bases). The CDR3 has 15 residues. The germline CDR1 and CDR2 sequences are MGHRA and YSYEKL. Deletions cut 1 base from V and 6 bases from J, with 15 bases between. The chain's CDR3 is CASSQGQGGLNGYTF. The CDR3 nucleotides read TGCGCCAGCAGCCAAGGTCAAGGGGGTTTGAATGGCTACACCTTC.